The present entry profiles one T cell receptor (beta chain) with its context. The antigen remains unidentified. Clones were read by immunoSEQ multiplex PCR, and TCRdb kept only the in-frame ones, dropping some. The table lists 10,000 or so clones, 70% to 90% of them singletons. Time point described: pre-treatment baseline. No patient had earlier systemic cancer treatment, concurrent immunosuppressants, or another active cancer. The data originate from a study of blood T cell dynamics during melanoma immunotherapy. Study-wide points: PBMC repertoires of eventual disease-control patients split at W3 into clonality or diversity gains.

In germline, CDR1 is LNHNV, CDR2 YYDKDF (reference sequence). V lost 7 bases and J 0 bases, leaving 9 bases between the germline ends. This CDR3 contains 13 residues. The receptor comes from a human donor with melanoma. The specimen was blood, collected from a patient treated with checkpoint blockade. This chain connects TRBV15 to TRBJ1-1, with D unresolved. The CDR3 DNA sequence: TGTGCCACCACCAAGTTTCTGAACACTGAAGCTTTCTTT. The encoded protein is CATTKFLNTEAFF.